This entry describes one T cell receptor (beta chain). This clonotype was observed at least ten times. The antigen it recognizes is unknown. No much larger clone exists at a distance of one base, and base qualities are not known. Stable Graves' hyperthyroidism was defined as the absence of progression to ophthalmopathy over 18 months of follow-up. The hyperthyroidism patients were between 18 and 65 years old and newly diagnosed, with a disease duration of less than 2 months. Patients with uncontrolled infections, other autoimmune diseases, pregnancy or lactation were excluded. Diagnoses relied on clinical symptoms, serum thyroxine and TRAb, thyroid ultrasound and orbital computed tomography. PBMCs were separated from under 11 ml of fresh peripheral blood using Ficoll-Paque density gradient centrifugation. Trizol reagent was used to extract total RNA, and RNA quality was then checked on an Agilent 2100 Bioanalyzer.

TCR beta CDR3 regions were amplified from RNA transcripts. The TCR CDR3 was subjected to a first round of RT-PCR using the HTBI primer set and the Qiagen OneStep RT-PCR kit. Libraries were constructed in a second round of multiplex PCR, after which size selection and purification were performed. Paired-end sequencing of the libraries was performed with 100 bp reads on an Illumina HiSeq2000. Per the authors' processing: SOAPnuke was used to process the raw data, throwing out any read that contained adapters or uncalled bases, had a mean Phred below 15, or lacked an exact constant-primer or identifier match. COPE v1.2.5 was used to merge the high-quality paired reads, and each unique nucleotide sequence was defined as a clonotype. MiTCR v1.1 was used to align clonotypes to the IMGT TRBV, TRBD and TRBJ reference segments. The analysis included only V-J combinations with a frequency above 0.0001, which together covered 98% to 99.2% of the repertoires. The TCS score was defined as F50 (clonal expansion) divided by E x V (chaos), with BLOSUM62-based TCRdist calculated between CDR3 peptides within each V-J. Welch's t-statistics and random forest reduced fewer than 600 V-J features to 13, which were used in a naive Bayes classifier (R e1071). TCRdb passed the public sequencing reads through fastp at Q25 and MiXCR, retaining productive beta sequences. Each entry merges the rows of one CDR3 protein and shows their most common DNA and genes. TCRdb, not the authors, supplied the V and J calls. The sample table shows about 480,000 distinct CDR3 sequences, and approximately 15% are seen once. Around a sixth of the sample rests with the top ten.

These data belong to a study of T cells in Graves' hyperthyroidism and ophthalmopathy (dated 2019 in TCRdb). Describing the broader study: Peripheral blood samples were taken at initial diagnosis, before any treatment was given. TCR V-J signatures able to tell the groups apart were searched for in a discovery cohort of 90 to 100 patients, of whom 40 to 45 had Graves' ophthalmopathy and roughly 59 had stable Graves' hyperthyroidism. TCR Vbeta CDR3 sequencing of 135 peripheral blood samples (roughly 41 ophthalmopathy, some 75 hyperthyroidism and about 17 progressor patients) is reported in the paper. Prospective prediction of ophthalmopathy was tested in an independent validation cohort consisting of 18 to 20 hyperthyroidism patients and around 17 patients who later progressed to ophthalmopathy. Thyroid tissue and blood T-cell repertoires from six Graves' hyperthyroidism patients were also compared in the study. Following sampling, methimazole starting at 30 mg daily was given to hyperthyroidism patients, and high-dose intravenous methylprednisolone was given to ophthalmopathy patients. The roughly 94 discovery patients were randomly split 7:3 into training and test sets.

At the junction V is shortened by 2 bases and J by 0 bases; bases outside the gene matches: 3. From the germline V gene (reference sequence), CDR1 is DFQATT and CDR2 is SNEGSKA. The CDR3 covers 14 residues, taking in both the cysteine and the phenylalanine. Only the CDR3 portion is preserved as DNA: 42 bases, with reading frame beginning at the first base. What the authors observed across the whole study: Most expanded thyroid clonotypes (frequency above 0.001) were also detected in blood, a finding suggesting that blood repertoires may reflect thyroid immune responses. No statistical method was used to fix the sample size in advance, and group allocation was not hidden from the investigators. In cross-validation, a model built on a 13 V-J signature told ophthalmopathy apart from stable hyperthyroidism with less than 90% sensitivity and about 81% specificity, and in testing the same model reached 80%/75%. In validation, the model predicted progression to ophthalmopathy with around 71% sensitivity and about 73% specificity, a median of approximately 6.7 months before onset.

The sequence is built from TRBV20-1 and TRBJ2-7; 8 middle bases align to TRBD2. This clonotype was sampled from a woman aged 18 to 35 with Graves' hyperthyroidism. Sequencing was done on a sample of blood. CDR3 loop: CSARIAGRSYEQYF. The nucleotides are TGCAGTGCTAGAATAGCGGGGCGCTCCTACGAGCAGTACTTC.